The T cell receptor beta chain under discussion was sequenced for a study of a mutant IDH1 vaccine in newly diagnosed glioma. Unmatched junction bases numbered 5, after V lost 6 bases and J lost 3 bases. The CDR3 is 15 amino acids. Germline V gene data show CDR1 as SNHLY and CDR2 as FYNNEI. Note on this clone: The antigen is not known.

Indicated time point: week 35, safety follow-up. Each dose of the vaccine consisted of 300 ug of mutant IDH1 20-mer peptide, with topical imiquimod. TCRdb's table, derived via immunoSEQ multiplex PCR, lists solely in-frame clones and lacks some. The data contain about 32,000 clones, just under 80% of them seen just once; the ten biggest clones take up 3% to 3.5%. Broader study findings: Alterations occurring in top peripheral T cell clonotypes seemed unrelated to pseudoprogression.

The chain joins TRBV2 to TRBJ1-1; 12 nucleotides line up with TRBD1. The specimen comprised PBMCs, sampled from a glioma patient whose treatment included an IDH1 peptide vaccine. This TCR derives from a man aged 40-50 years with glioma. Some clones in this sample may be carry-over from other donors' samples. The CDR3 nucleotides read TGTGCCAGCAGGGCGGGACAGGGGGCCCACACTGAAGCTTTCTTT. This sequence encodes CASRAGQGAHTEAFF.